Listed below are T cell receptor beta chains from one sample, sequenced in a study of blood T cell repertoires in COVID-19. Assay used: immunoSEQ multiplex PCR; TCRdb lists only in-frame clones, some missing. The table records over 85,000 clones, approximately 86% of them present only once. Sequences were obtained from peripheral blood. Source of these receptors: a man in his 60s with acute or convalescent COVID-19. The CDR3 runs from the conserved cysteine through the conserved F or W. The D gene is left open where the match is weak. Clone size is stated in some rows and not others, as once, few, many or a class when expanded.

abundance	v_gene	d_gene	j_gene	CDR3aa	CDR3nt
.	TRBV27	.	TRBJ1-2	CASTKTGGNYGYTF	TGTGCCAGCACTAAGACAGGTGGGAACTATGGCTACACCTTC
once	TRBV30	.	TRBJ1-1	CAWKDRNTEAFF	TGTGCCTGGAAAGACAGGAACACTGAAGCTTTCTTT
.	TRBV7-9	.	TRBJ1-2	CASSLRSLHGYTF	TGTGCCAGCAGCTTACGCAGTCTGCATGGCTACACCTTC
.	TRBV6-2/TRBV6-3	.	TRBJ2-7	CASSSTKAGLYEQYF	TGTGCCAGCAGTTCAACGAAGGCGGGATTATACGAGCAGTACTTC
.	TRBV14	.	TRBJ2-3	CASSQVDYTDTQYF	TGTGCCAGCAGCCAAGTGGACTACACAGATACGCAGTATTTT
.	TRBV3-1/TRBV3-2	.	TRBJ1-3	CASSQAPGLTSGNTIYF	TGTGCCAGCAGCCAAGCACCGGGTCTTACTTCTGGAAACACCATATATTTT
.	TRBV9	TRBD1	TRBJ1-6	CASSQEHNRGARNSPLHF	TGTGCCAGCAGCCAGGAACATAACAGGGGCGCCCGAAATTCACCCCTCCACTTT
.	TRBV6-6	TRBD1	TRBJ1-5	CASRNDRGPNQPQHF	TGTGCCAGCAGAAATGACAGGGGGCCTAATCAGCCCCAGCATTTT
once	TRBV5-1	.	TRBJ2-1	CASSLDSLKVPEQFF	TGCGCCAGCAGCTTGGATAGCCTCAAAGTTCCTGAGCAGTTCTTC
.	TRBV5-1	.	TRBJ1-2	CASSLNTGNYGYTF	TGCGCCAGCAGCTTGAACACAGGGAACTATGGCTACACCTTC
.	TRBV5-1	TRBD1	TRBJ1-1	CASRKIRGQEAFF	TGCGCCAGCAGAAAAATTAGGGGACAGGAAGCTTTCTTT
once	TRBV3-1/TRBV3-2	TRBD2	TRBJ2-5	CASSQGKLAGPQETQYF	TGTGCCAGCAGCCAAGGAAAATTAGCGGGACCTCAAGAGACCCAGTACTTC
.	TRBV28	.	TRBJ1-6	CASNLILRGNSPLHF	TGTGCCAGCAACCTTATCCTGCGGGGCAATTCACCCCTCCACTTT
.	TRBV5-6	TRBD2	TRBJ2-7	CASSLMGGTFAQYF	TGTGCCAGCAGCCTAATGGGGGGGACTTTCGCGCAGTACTTC
once	TRBV7-6	.	TRBJ1-4	CASSLPRGSDEKLFF	TGTGCCAGCAGCTTACCCCGCGGGTCAGATGAAAAACTGTTTTTT
.	TRBV7-8	TRBD2	TRBJ2-7	CASSFYSGITYEQYF	TGTGCCAGCAGCTTCTATAGCGGGATAACCTACGAGCAGTACTTC
.	TRBV28	.	TRBJ2-3	CASTLPGTTDTQYF	TGTGCCAGCACCCTACCCGGGACAACAGATACGCAGTATTTT
.	TRBV7-9	TRBD2	TRBJ2-7	CASSLVAGVTYEQYF	TGTGCCAGCAGCTTAGTAGCGGGAGTTACCTACGAGCAGTACTTC
.	TRBV10-2	.	TRBJ1-5	CASSESGGDQPQHF	TGCGCCAGCAGTGAGTCAGGGGGGGATCAGCCCCAGCATTTT
.	TRBV15	.	TRBJ1-2	CATGGRLGDYGYTF	TGTGCCACCGGCGGTCGACTCGGGGACTATGGCTACACCTTC
.	TRBV5-6	.	TRBJ2-7	CASSPLGPSYEQYF	TGTGCCAGCAGCCCACTAGGGCCTTCGTACGAGCAGTACTTC
.	TRBV14	.	TRBJ2-1	CASSQDQVPNNEQFF	TGTGCCAGCAGCCAAGATCAGGTGCCGAACAATGAGCAGTTCTTC
.	TRBV30	.	TRBJ1-1	CAYARTATEAFF	TGTGCCTACGCCAGGACAGCCACTGAAGCTTTCTTT
.	TRBV11-2	.	TRBJ2-1	CASSLGVQQSQFF	TGTGCCAGCAGCTTAGGGGTACAACAGTCGCAGTTCTTC
once	TRBV7-6	TRBD2	TRBJ2-2	CASSLTLAGTGELFF	TGTGCCAGCAGCTTAACACTAGCGGGGACCGGGGAGCTGTTTTTT
.	TRBV29-1	.	TRBJ1-1	CSVSRGGDTEAFF	TGCAGCGTCTCCCGGGGGGGGGACACTGAAGCTTTCTTT
.	TRBV4-3	TRBD1	TRBJ1-2	CASSQALGDRGTYGYTF	TGCGCCAGCAGCCAAGCGCTGGGGGACAGGGGGACCTATGGCTACACCTTC
.	TRBV5-5	.	TRBJ1-1	CASSSLGGEWEAFF	TGTGCCAGCAGCTCCCTCGGGGGGGAGTGGGAAGCTTTCTTT
.	TRBV6-2/TRBV6-3	TRBD2	TRBJ2-3	CASSYSMASGRDPTDTQYF	TGTGCCAGCAGTTACTCAATGGCTAGCGGGAGGGACCCCACAGATACGCAGTATTTT
.	TRBV27	TRBD1	TRBJ2-5	CASSLEDRDRVQETQYF	TGTGCCAGCAGTTTAGAGGACCGGGACAGGGTCCAAGAGACCCAGTACTTC
.	TRBV30	.	TRBJ2-7	CAWWNRDFSYEQYF	TGTGCCTGGTGGAACCGGGACTTCTCCTACGAGCAGTACTTC
.	TRBV7-8	.	TRBJ1-2	CASSLGTENYGYTF	TGTGCCAGCAGCTTAGGTACAGAGAACTATGGCTACACCTTC
.	TRBV25-1	.	TRBJ1-6	CASSDSSSYNSPLHF	TGTGCCAGCAGTGATAGCAGCTCCTATAATTCACCCCTCCACTTT
.	TRBV5-8	.	TRBJ1-5	CASSLMPGSASNQPQHF	TGTGCCAGCAGCTTAATGCCGGGATCAGCTAGCAATCAGCCCCAGCATTTT
.	TRBV27	.	TRBJ1-2	CASSSTPQTGIGYTF	TGTGCCAGCAGTTCCACCCCGCAGACGGGAATTGGCTACACCTTC
.	TRBV27	.	TRBJ1-1	CASSPNPPGYTEAFF	TGTGCCAGCAGCCCTAACCCCCCGGGATACACTGAAGCTTTCTTT
.	TRBV19	TRBD1	TRBJ1-2	CASSHRTGPGRGYTF	TGTGCCAGTAGCCATAGGACAGGGCCAGGACGGGGCTACACCTTC
.	TRBV27	TRBD1	TRBJ2-2	CASSFGQGNTGELFF	TGTGCCAGCAGTTTCGGACAGGGTAACACCGGGGAGCTGTTTTTT
.	TRBV13	.	TRBJ1-2	CASSSGQSLTYGYTF	TGTGCCAGCAGCTCTGGACAGAGCCTTACCTATGGCTACACCTTC
.	TRBV7-2	.	TRBJ1-3	CASSLARGSGNTIYF	TGTGCCAGCAGCTTAGCGCGGGGCTCTGGAAACACCATATATTTT
.	TRBV5-4	.	TRBJ2-1	CASSLEGSRIYNEQFF	TGTGCCAGCAGCTTGGAGGGGTCCCGTATATACAATGAGCAGTTCTTC
.	TRBV4-1	TRBD1	TRBJ2-7	CASSQATGGSYEQYF	TGCGCCAGCAGCCAAGCTACAGGGGGGTCCTACGAGCAGTACTTC
.	TRBV5-5	.	TRBJ1-1	CASSSLGGDETEAFF	TGTGCCAGCAGCAGCCTTGGGGGGGATGAAACTGAAGCTTTCTTT
.	TRBV4-1	TRBD1	TRBJ1-6	CASSPRDSLSYNSPLHF	TGCGCCAGCAGCCCCCGGGACAGCCTCTCCTATAATTCACCCCTCCACTTT
.	TRBV18	TRBD1	TRBJ2-1	CASSKSPGQGFRFF	TGTGCCAGCTCAAAATCTCCGGGACAGGGGTTTCGGTTCTTC
.	TRBV7-7	TRBD2	TRBJ2-5	CASSFREGFETQYF	TGTGCCAGCAGCTTCCGGGAGGGATTTGAGACCCAGTACTTC
.	TRBV19	TRBD1	TRBJ1-5	CASTLTGVNQPQHF	TGTGCCAGTACCCTGACAGGGGTCAATCAGCCCCAGCATTTT
.	TRBV5-1	TRBD2	TRBJ2-1	CASSSTPSGTYNEQFF	TGCGCCAGCAGCTCAACTCCTAGCGGGACTTACAATGAGCAGTTCTTC
.	TRBV7-2	.	TRBJ1-1	CASSLQAQLNTEAFF	TGTGCCAGCAGCTTACAGGCGCAACTGAACACTGAAGCTTTCTTT
.	TRBV6-4	TRBD2	TRBJ2-1	CASTILSVASGHNEQFF	TGTGCCAGCACCATACTATCAGTGGCTAGCGGTCACAATGAGCAGTTCTTC
.	TRBV27	.	TRBJ2-7	CASSRLDSYEQYF	TGTGCCAGCAGTCGACTCGACTCCTACGAGCAGTACTTC
few	TRBV5-8	.	TRBJ1-5	CASRQRGGISQPQHF	TGTGCCAGCAGGCAGAGAGGAGGGATTAGTCAGCCCCAGCATTTT
.	TRBV7-2	TRBD2	TRBJ2-1	CASSPRSGGPHEQFF	TGTGCCAGCAGCCCCCGTAGCGGGGGGCCACATGAGCAGTTCTTC
.	TRBV15	TRBD1	TRBJ2-7	CATSSGQGAPYYEQYF	TGTGCCACCAGTTCGGGACAGGGGGCTCCTTACTACGAGCAGTACTTC
.	TRBV4-3	TRBD2	TRBJ2-7	CASSQDRSGGYEQYF	TGCGCCAGCAGCCAAGATCGATCCGGGGGGTACGAGCAGTACTTC